The table lists the clone carrying this T cell receptor (beta chain) with many counts. This sample is drawn from a study of blood T cells in healthy people across ages. Then a second PCR, running about 6 to 12 cycles, was carried out with a sample-barcoded 5' primer and a J-beta primer mix. Each cDNA molecule carried a tag from a template-switch adaptor that contained 12 random nucleotides. TCRdb reprocessed the 5' RACE reads with MiXCR, giving one entry per CDR3 protein. The repertoire has about 570,000 distinct CDR3 sequences, around a quarter of them found once; the top ten carry roughly 3.5%. CDR1 SGHDN and CDR2 FVKESK come from the germline V gene. This CDR3 comprises 13 residues. V lost 4 bases to trimming and J lost 1 base; unmatched junction nucleotides: 0. The sample also formed part of further work on T cells of mothers and their children.

The sample consisted of blood. The source is a boy between 2 and 10 years old in good health. The J gene is TRBJ1-1, the V gene TRBV14; TRBD1 matches 7 bases. CDR3 DNA sequence: TGTGCCAGCAGCCGGGACAGGAACACTGAAGCTTTCTTT. Its protein is CASSRDRNTEAFF.